This T cell receptor beta chain comes out of a study of control samples from healthy donors and cancer patients. The method was immunoSEQ multiplex PCR; TCRdb's version includes in-frame clones alone and lacks a portion of them. The data contain 90,000 to 150,000 clones, approximately 90% of them seen just once; the ten biggest clones take up 7.8%. The CDR3 has 19 amino acids. Trimming stripped 4 bases from V and 0 bases from J, with 22 bases between. Germline V lookup: CDR1 SGHAT, CDR2 FQNNGV. Material for sequencing was blood. The source of this sequence is a woman aged 18-30 years in good health. The V call is TRBV11-2, the J call TRBJ2-1; a weak D match, TRBD2 (5 bases). The CDR3 coding sequence is TGTGCCAGCAGCTCGCCGGGGAACGGTTTCAGAGGCTCCTACAATGAGCAGTTCTTC. Encoded protein: CASSSPGNGFRGSYNEQFF.